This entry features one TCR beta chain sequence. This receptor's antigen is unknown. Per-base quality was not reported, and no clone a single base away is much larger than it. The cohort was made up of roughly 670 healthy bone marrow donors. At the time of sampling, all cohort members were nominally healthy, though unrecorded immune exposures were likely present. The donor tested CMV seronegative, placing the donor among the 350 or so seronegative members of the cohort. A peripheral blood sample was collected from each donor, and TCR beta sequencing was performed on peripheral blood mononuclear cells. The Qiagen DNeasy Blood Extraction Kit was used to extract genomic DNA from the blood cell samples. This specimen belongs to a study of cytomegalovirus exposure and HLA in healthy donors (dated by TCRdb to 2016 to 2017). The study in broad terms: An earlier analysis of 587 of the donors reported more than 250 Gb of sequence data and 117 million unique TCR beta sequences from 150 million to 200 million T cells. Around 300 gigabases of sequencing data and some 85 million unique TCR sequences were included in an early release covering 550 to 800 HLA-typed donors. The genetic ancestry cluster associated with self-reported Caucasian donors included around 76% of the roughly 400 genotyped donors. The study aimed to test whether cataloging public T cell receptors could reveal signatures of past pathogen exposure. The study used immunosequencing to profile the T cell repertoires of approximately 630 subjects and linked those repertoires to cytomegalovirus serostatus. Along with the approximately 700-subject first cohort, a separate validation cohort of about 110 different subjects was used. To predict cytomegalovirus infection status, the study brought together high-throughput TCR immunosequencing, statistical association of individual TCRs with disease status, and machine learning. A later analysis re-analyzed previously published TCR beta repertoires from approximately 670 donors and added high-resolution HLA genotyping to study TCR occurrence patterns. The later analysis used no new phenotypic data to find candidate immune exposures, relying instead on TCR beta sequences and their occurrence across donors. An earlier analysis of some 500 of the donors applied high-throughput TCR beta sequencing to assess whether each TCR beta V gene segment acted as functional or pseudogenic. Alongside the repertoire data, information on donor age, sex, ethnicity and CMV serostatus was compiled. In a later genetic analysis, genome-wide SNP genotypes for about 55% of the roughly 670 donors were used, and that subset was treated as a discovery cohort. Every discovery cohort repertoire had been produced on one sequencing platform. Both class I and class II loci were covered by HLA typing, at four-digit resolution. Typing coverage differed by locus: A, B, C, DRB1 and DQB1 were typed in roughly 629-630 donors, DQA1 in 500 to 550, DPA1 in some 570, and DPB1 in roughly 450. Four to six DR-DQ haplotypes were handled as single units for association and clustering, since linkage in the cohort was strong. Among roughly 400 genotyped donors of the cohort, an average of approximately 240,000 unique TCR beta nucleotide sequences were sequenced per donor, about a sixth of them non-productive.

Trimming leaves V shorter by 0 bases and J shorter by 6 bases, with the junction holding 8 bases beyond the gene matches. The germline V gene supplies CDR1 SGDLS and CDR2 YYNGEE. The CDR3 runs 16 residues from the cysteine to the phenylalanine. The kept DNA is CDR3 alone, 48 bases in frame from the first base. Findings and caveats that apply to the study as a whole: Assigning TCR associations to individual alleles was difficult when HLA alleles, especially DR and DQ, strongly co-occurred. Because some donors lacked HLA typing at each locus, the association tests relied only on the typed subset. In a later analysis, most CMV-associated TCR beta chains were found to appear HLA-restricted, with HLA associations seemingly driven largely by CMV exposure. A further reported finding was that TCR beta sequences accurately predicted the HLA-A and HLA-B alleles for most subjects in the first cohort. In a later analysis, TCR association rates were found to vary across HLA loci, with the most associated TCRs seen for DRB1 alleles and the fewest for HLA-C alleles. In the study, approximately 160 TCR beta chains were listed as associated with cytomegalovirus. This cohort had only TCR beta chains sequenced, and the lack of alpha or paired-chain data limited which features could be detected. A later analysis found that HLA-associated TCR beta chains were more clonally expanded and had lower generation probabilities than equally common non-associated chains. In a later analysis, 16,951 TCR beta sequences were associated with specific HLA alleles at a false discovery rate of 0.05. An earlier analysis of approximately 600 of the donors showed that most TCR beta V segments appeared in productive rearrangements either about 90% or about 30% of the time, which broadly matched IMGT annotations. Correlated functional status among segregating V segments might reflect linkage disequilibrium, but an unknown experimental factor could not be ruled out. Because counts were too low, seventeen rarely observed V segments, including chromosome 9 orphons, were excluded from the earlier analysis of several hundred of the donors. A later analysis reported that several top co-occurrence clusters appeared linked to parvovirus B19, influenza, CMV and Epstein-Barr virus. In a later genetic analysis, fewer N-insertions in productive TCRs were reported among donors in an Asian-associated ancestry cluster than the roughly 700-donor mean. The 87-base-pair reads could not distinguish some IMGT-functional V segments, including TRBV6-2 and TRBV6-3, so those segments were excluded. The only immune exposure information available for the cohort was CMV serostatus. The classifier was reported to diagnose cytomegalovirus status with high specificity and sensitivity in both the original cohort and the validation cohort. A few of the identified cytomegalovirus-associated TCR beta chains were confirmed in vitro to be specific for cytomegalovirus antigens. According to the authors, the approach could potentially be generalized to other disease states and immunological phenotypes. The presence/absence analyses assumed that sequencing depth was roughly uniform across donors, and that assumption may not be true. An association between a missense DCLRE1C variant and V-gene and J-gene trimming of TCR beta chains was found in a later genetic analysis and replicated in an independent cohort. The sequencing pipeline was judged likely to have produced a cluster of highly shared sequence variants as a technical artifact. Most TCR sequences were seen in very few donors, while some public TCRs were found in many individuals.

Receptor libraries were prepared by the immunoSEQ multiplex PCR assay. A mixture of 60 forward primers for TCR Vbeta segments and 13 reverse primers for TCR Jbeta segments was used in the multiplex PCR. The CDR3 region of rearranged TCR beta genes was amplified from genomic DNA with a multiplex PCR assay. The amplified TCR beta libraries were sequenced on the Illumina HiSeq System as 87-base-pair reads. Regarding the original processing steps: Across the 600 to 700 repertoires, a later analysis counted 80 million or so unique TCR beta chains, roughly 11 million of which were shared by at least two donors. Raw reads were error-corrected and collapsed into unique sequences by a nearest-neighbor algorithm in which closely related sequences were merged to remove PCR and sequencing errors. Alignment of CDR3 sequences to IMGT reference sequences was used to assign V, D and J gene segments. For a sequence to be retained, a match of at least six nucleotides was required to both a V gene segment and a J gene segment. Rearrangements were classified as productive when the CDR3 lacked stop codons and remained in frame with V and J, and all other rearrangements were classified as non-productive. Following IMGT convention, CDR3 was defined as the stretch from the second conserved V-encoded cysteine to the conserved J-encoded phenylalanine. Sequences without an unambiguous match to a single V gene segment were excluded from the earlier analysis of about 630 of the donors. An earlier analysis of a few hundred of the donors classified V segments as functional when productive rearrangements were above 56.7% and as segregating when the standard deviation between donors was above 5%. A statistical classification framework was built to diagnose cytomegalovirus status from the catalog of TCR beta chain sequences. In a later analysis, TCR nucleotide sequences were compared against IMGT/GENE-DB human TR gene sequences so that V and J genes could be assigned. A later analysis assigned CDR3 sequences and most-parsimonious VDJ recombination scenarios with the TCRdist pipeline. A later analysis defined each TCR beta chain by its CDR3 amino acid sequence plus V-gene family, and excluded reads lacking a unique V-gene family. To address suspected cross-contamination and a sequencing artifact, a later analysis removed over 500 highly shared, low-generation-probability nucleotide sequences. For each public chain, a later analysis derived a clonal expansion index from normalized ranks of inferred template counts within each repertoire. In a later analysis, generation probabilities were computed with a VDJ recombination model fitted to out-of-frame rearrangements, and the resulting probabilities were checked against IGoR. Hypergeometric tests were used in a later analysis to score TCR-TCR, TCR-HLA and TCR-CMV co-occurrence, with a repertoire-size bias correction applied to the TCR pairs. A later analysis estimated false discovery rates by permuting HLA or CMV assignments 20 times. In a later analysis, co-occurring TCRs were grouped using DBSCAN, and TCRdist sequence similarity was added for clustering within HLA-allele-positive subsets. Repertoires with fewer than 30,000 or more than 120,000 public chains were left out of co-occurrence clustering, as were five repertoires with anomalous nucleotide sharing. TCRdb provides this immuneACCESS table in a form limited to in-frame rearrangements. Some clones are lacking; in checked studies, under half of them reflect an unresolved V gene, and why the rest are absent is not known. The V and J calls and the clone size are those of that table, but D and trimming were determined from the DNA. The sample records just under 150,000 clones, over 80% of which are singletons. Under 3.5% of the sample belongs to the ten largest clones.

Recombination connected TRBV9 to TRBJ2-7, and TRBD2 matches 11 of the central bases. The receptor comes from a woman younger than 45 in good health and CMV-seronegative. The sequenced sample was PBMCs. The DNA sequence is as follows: TGTGCCAGCAGCGTAGGTTCTACTAGCGGGAGTCTCGAGCAGTACTTC. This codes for CASSVGSTSGSLEQYF.